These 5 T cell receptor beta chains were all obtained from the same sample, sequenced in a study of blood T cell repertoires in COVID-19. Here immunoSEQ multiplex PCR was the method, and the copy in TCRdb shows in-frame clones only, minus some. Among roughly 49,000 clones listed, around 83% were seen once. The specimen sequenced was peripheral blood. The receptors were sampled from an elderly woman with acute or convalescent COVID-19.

The CDR3 loop is CASSVGAGGYLNEQFF. CDR3 nucleotides: TGTGCCAGCAGCGTAGGTGCGGGGGGCTATCTCAATGAGCAGTTCTTC. The chain has TRBV9 and TRBJ2-1; 8 bases fit TRBD2. After removal of 0 bases from V and 6 bases from J, the junction contained 8 bases not matched to a gene. The CDR3 loop spans 16 amino acids. CDR1 and CDR2 from the germline V gene are SGDLS and YYNGEE.

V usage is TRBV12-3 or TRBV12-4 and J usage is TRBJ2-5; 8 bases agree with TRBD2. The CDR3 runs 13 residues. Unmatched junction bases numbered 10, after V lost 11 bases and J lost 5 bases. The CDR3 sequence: CACRRGVPETQYF. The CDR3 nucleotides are TGTGCCTGTCGGCGGGGGGTTCCGGAGACCCAGTACTTC.

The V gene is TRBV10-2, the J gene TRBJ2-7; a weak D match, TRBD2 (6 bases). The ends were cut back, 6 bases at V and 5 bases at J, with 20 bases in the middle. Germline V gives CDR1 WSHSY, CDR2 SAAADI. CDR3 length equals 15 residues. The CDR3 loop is CASRGPGGAVHEQYF. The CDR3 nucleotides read TGCGCCAGCAGAGGGCCCGGCGGGGCCGTCCACGAGCAGTACTTC.

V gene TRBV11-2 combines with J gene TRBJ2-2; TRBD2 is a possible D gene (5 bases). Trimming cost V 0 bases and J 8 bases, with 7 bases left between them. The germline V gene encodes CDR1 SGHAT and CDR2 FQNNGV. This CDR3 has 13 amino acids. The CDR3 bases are TGTGCCAGCAGCTTAGATAGGACTGGGGAGCTGTTTTTT. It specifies CASSLDRTGELFF.

The CDR3 loop reads CASSQRGDSEAFF. CDR3 DNA: TGTGCCAGCAGCCAAAGGGGGGACAGTGAAGCTTTCTTT. The chain is built from TRBV14 and TRBJ1-1; 7 bases align to TRBD1. CDR1 and CDR2 from the germline V gene are SGHDN and FVKESK. The CDR3 totals 13 residues. V gave up 2 bases and J gave up 7 bases; unmatched junction bases: 4.